This T cell receptor beta chain was obtained from a study of blood T cell repertoires in COVID-19 (dated by TCRdb to the early 2020s). At the level of the whole study: Samples from collaborators originated in the United States, Italy and Spain and spanned both the acute and convalescent phases of COVID-19. The repertoires were released in a freely available public database intended as a resource for research on the immune response to SARS-CoV-2. The prospective study material was composed of cDNA or gDNA derived from T cells, B-cell-depleted T cells, or PBMCs. The samples were drawn from the first 160 participants of the ongoing ImmuneRACE study and from 1,254 subjects provided by 6 global collaborators. Where available, HLA class I and class II types were taken from metadata supplied by the sample provider and were not determined by assay-based typing. Deeply sampled blood TCRbeta repertoires from subjects exposed to, actively infected with, or recovered from COVID-19 were included in the dataset. Sample metadata almost always included a de-identified subject ID, COVID-19 status, age in years and sex.

Enrolling through a virtual design, the prospective study's participants ranged in age from roughly 18 to 90 years and lived across 20 to 30 United States geographic areas. To assign participants to cohorts, the prospective study relied on clinical history that participants themselves reported in a screening survey and a study questionnaire. Exposed participants were defined as having been in contact with someone with a PCR-confirmed or clinician-diagnosed COVID-19 case within 2 weeks of study entry. In the prospective study, whole blood, serum and a nasopharyngeal or oropharyngeal swab were collected from each participant by mobile phlebotomists. Additional blood draws and questionnaires over a 2-month period could optionally be provided by prospective study participants. Prospective study blood samples were shipped either frozen or at room temperature before DNA extraction. Taken from cysteine to phenylalanine, the CDR3 has 17 residues. Left in the record is the CDR3 DNA by itself, 51 bases read in frame from the first base. V sheds 4 bases and J sheds 3 bases, leaving 18 bases between their ends. According to the germline V gene, CDR1 reads SGHVS and CDR2 reads FNYEAQ.

What the study reported, not specific to this receptor: Clinical and demographic metadata were provided uncurated, with the amount varying by source and participant.

TCRbeta CDR3 regions were amplified from genomic DNA by means of the immunoSEQ Assay, a bias-controlled multiplex PCR. From the authors' description of their analysis: Nucleated cell counts per sample were estimated from amplification of reference gene primers within the assay. Sequence reads were collapsed and filtered to measure the absolute abundance of every unique TCRbeta CDR3 rearrangement. For each sample, productive Simpson clonality was calculated as the square root of Simpson's diversity index across productive rearrangements. TCRdb holds this immuneACCESS table with in-frame rearrangements only. Some clones are missing; in checked studies, unresolved V genes explain under half, and the rest has no known cause. The V and J calls and the clone size are those of that table, but D and trimming were determined from the DNA. The sample records about 270,000 clones, approximately 90% of which are singletons. The ten largest account for approximately 3% of the sample.

This clone has more than one count but fewer than ten. The specificity of this receptor is unknown. Base qualities are not at hand, and no much larger clone is one base apart. This TCR came from a man aged 40-49 years who had been exposed to COVID-19. The material sequenced was PBMCs or T cells enriched from blood (not recorded which). The rearrangement joined TRBV7-6 to TRBJ1-4; TRBD1 could be the D gene, as 6 bases match. In nucleotides, the sequence is TGTGCCAGCAGCTCAATCCTCCACAGGGTTCCTAATGAAAAACTGTTTTTT. Translated, this is CASSSILHRVPNEKLFF. The CDR3, completed at both ends by the reference TRBV7-6 and TRBJ1-4 genes, gives the full variable domain GAGVSQSPRYKVTKRGQDVALRCDPISGHVSLYWYRQALGQGPEFLTYFNYEAQQDKSGLPNDRFSAERPEGSISTLTIQRTEQRDSAMYRCASSSILHRVPNEKLFFGSGTQLSVL.